This TCR beta chain was profiled in a study of OX40 agonist ivuxolimab in advanced cancers. Overall study context: Patients assigned to dose escalation were diagnosed with hepatocellular carcinoma, melanoma, renal cell or head and neck cancer.

General study results and limits: In general, CD8+ T cells held more expanded clones than CD4+ did, on average. Partial responders at 0.1-3.0 mg/kg had among the lowest clonal expansion.

About this clone: What it binds is not known.

Only in-frame clones appear in the TCRdb table, and some are missing; sequencing was by immunoSEQ multiplex PCR. The sample includes over 60,000 clones, 90% to 95% of them seen just once. V was trimmed by 7 bases and J by 2 bases, leaving 6 bases between them. The germline CDR1 and CDR2 sequences are MNHNS and SASEGT. The CDR3 length is 12 residues. Material: CD4+ or CD8+ T cells sorted from blood, obtained in a trial of the OX40 agonist ivuxolimab. The chain uses TRBV6-1 and TRBJ1-5; no reliable D call. This TCR derives from an adult with an advanced solid tumor such as melanoma, head and neck, liver or kidney cancer. The CDR3 region is CASNQGNQPQHF. The DNA for the CDR3 is TGTGCCAGCAACCAGGGCAATCAGCCCCAGCATTTT.